This passage covers 29 T cell receptor beta chains from one sample sequenced in a study of cytomegalovirus exposure and HLA in healthy donors. The PCR used 60 Vbeta and 13 Jbeta primers. Here immunoSEQ multiplex PCR was the method, and the copy in TCRdb shows in-frame clones only, minus some. Of 150,000 or so clones in the sample, over 70% were seen once. Material for sequencing was PBMCs. Every receptor here comes from a woman aged 40 to 49 in good health and CMV-seronegative.

The chain has TRBV15 and TRBJ2-5, with D possibly TRBD2 on 6 matching bases. Trimming shortened V by 0 bases and J by 1 base, and 9 bases separated the two germline ends. The CDR3 runs 15 residues. Germline V gene data show CDR1 as LNHNV and CDR2 as YYDKDF (reference sequence). CDR3 sequence: CATSREEGSQETQYF. The CDR3 bases are TGTGCCACCAGCAGAGAGGAGGGCAGCCAAGAGACCCAGTACTTC. Full variable domain (outside the CDR3, taken from reference TRBV15 and TRBJ2-5): DAMVIQNPRYQVTQFGKPVTLSCSQTLNHNVMYWYQQKSSQAPKLLFHYYDKDFNNEADTPDNFQSRRPNTSFCFLDIRSPGLGDTAMYLCATSREEGSQETQYFGPGTRLLVL.

The V call is TRBV6-1, the J call TRBJ2-1, with D unclear. The CDR3 runs 14 residues. Germline V lookup: CDR1 MNHNS, CDR2 SASEGT. With 8 bases removed from V and 3 bases from J, the gap between germline ends came to 14 bases. This CDR3 is CASARSADYNEQFF. The CDR3 nucleotides are TGTGCCAGCGCGAGATCGGCGGACTACAATGAGCAGTTCTTC.

In its sample, this clone was seen a few times. The chain recombines TRBV5-1 with TRBJ2-2, with D possibly TRBD1 on 5 matching bases. CDR1 SGHRS and CDR2 YFSETQ come from the germline V gene. V shed 0 bases and J shed 4 bases, with 10 bases lying between them. The CDR3 length is 15 residues. The CDR3, as DNA: TGCGCCAGCAGCTTGGAGGGGCCGCCCACCGGGGAGCTGTTTTTT. Translated, it gives CASSLEGPPTGELFF.

The chain recombines TRBV5-1 with TRBJ2-2, with 8 nucleotides matching TRBD2. The CDR3 contains 17 residues. With V trimmed by 0 bases and J by 2 bases, 6 bases remained unmatched. Germline assignment: CDR1 SGHRS and CDR2 YFSETQ. CDR3 protein: CASSLVTSGTNTGELFF. CDR3 sequence (DNA): TGCGCCAGCAGCTTGGTAACTAGCGGAACCAACACCGGGGAGCTGTTTTTT.

V gene TRBV2 combines with J gene TRBJ1-1; D gene ambiguous. In germline, CDR1 is SNHLY, CDR2 FYNNEI. The CDR3 length is 15 residues. Trimming stripped 8 bases from V and 4 bases from J, with 20 bases between. The CDR3 DNA is TGTGCCAGCGCCAGCGGCGGGGATAAACGCACTGAAGCTTTCTTT. Translation: CASASGGDKRTEAFF.

The chain carries TRBV4-3 and TRBJ2-7, with 7 bases lining up with TRBD1. CDR3 length equals 15 residues. V lost 4 bases to trimming and J lost 0 bases; unmatched junction nucleotides: 6. From germline, CDR1 is LGHNA and CDR2 YSLEER. This CDR3 is CASSLVTGSSYEQYF. For the CDR3, the DNA is TGCGCCAGCAGCCTCGTGACAGGGAGCTCCTACGAGCAGTACTTC.

This sequence joins TRBV7-2 and TRBJ1-2; D is unclear. Germline CDR1 is SGHTA and CDR2 is FQGNSA. This CDR3 is 14 amino acids long. V dropped 1 base and J dropped 2 bases, with 8 bases sitting between them. CDR3 sequence (DNA): TGTGCCAGCAGCTTAGAACAGCCGAACTATGGCTACACCTTC. This gives the protein CASSLEQPNYGYTF.

The chain uses TRBV6-5 and TRBJ1-1; D is uncertain. Germline CDR1 MNHEY, CDR2 SVGAGI. This CDR3 region has 12 residues. The ends were cut back, 7 bases at V and 1 base at J, with 7 bases in the middle. The CDR3 nucleotides are TGTGCCAGCAAAGCCTCGAACACTGAAGCTTTCTTT. This codes for CASKASNTEAFF.

This clone appeared a few times. The J gene is TRBJ1-1, the V gene TRBV7-2, with unresolved D. Germline values: CDR1 SGHTA, CDR2 FQGNSA. The CDR3 spans 12 residues. Trimming pared 5 bases from V and 5 bases from J, leaving 9 bases between. The DNA for the CDR3 is TGTGCCAGCAGCGACCGGCGGACTGAAGCTTTCTTT. Amino acids: CASSDRRTEAFF. Variable domain in full (rest from reference TRBV7-2 and TRBJ1-1): GAGVSQSPSNKVTEKGKDVELRCDPISGHTALYWYRQSLGQGLEFLIYFQGNSAPDKSGLPSDRFSAERTGGSVSTLTIQRTQQEDSAVYLCASSDRRTEAFFGQGTRLTVV.

The chain employs TRBV20-1 and TRBJ1-2; no definite D call. This CDR3 comprises 11 residues. V was clipped by 7 bases and J by 4 bases, with 10 bases between them. Per the germline V gene, CDR1 is DFQATT and CDR2 is SNEGSKA (reference sequence). CDR3 nucleotide sequence: TGCAGTGTGGCGGCTCCCTATGGCTACACCTTC. It translates to CSVAAPYGYTF.

V usage is TRBV27 and J usage is TRBJ2-1; TRBD1 might be the D (6 bases). Germline V gene data show CDR1 as MNHEY and CDR2 as SMNVEV (reference sequence). CDR3 length: 16 residues. V lost 7 bases and J 2 bases, leaving 18 bases between the germline ends. Written as DNA, the CDR3 is TGTGCCAGCACCCCCGCTTGGGGGCTTACCTACAATGAGCAGTTCTTC. Translating it yields CASTPAWGLTYNEQFF.

The CDR3 sequence is CASRRDRAYEQYF. CDR3 DNA: TGTGCCAGCAGGAGGGACAGAGCCTACGAGCAGTACTTC. The V and J genes are TRBV6-1 and TRBJ2-7, with TRBD1 matching 7 bases. The V segment lost 6 bases and the J segment 2 bases; nucleotides outside the gene matches: 4. In germline, CDR1 is MNHNS, CDR2 SASEGT. The CDR3 totals 13 residues.

This chain uses TRBV4-2 with TRBJ2-3; 8 nucleotides align to TRBD1. Germline values: CDR1 LGHNA, CDR2 YNFKEQ. This CDR3 spans 14 amino acids. V lost 2 bases, J lost 5 bases, and 3 bases stayed unmatched. CDR3 residues: CASSQNRGKDTQYF. The CDR3 nucleotides are TGTGCCAGCAGCCAAAACAGGGGGAAAGATACGCAGTATTTT.

J is TRBJ2-1 and V is TRBV25-1; 8 bases map to TRBD2. Trimming took 6 bases from V and 9 from J; bases not matched to a gene: 16. CDR3 size: 16 residues. Per germline, CDR1 MGHDK and CDR2 SYGVNS. The CDR3 DNA is TGTGCCAGCAGGGGTTCAGGGACTAGAGAAGTCGGTGAGCAGTTCTTC. It yields the protein CASRGSGTREVGEQFF.

The V gene is TRBV2, the J gene TRBJ1-4; maybe TRBD1 (5 bases). Germline V CDR1 and CDR2: SNHLY, FYNNEI. The CDR3 extends over 15 amino acids. Trimming removed 5 bases at V and 7 bases at J, with 17 bases between. The CDR3 is CASSKLIQGTEKLFF. CDR3 coding DNA: TGTGCCAGCAGTAAATTGATCCAGGGAACTGAAAAACTGTTTTTT.

This clone was seen more than once but under ten times. This sequence joins TRBV11-1 and TRBJ1-1; no clear D. V lost 5 bases to trimming and J lost 0 bases, with 7 bases between them. Germline assignment: CDR1 SGHAT and CDR2 FQDESV (reference sequence). The CDR3 is made up of 13 amino acids. CDR3 in amino acids: CASSAELNTEAFF. Written as DNA, the CDR3 is TGTGCCAGCAGCGCGGAGCTGAACACTGAAGCTTTCTTT.

This chain's CDR3 is CAISLGESSYEQYF. The CDR3 bases are TGTGCCATCAGCTTAGGGGAAAGCTCCTACGAGCAGTACTTC. The chain recombines TRBV10-3 with TRBJ2-7, with D possibly matching TRBD1 (5 bases). CDR1 and CDR2 (germline): ENHRY, SYGVKD. The CDR3 extends over 14 amino acids. Trimming took off 6 bases at V and 0 bases at J, with 12 bases between the two ends.

The chain employs TRBV7-8 and TRBJ1-4, with D perhaps TRBD1 (5 bases). Germline loops: CDR1 SGHVS, CDR2 FQNEAQ. This CDR3 region has 16 residues. Trimming took 1 base from V and 8 from J, leaving 17 bases between them. CDR3 sequence reads: CASSLDGGTGEEKLFF. CDR3 DNA: TGTGCCAGCAGCTTAGATGGGGGGACCGGGGAGGAAAAACTGTTTTTT.

The chain joins TRBV7-6 to TRBJ2-5, with 7 nucleotides matching TRBD1. The J call may be wrong; the DNA end is better matched by TRBJ2-7. The CDR3 contains 15 residues. Per the germline V gene, CDR1 is SGHVS and CDR2 is FNYEAQ. The CDR3 region is CASSTRGTVSYEQYF. The CDR3 DNA sequence: TGTGCCAGCAGCACGAGGGGGACAGTCTCCTACGAGCAGTACTTC.

The rearrangement uses TRBV6-6 and TRBJ1-4, with D tentatively TRBD1 (6 bases). The CDR3 is 13 residues long. V shed 6 bases and J shed 5 bases, with 10 bases lying between them. Germline V CDR1 and CDR2: MNHNY, SVGAGI (reference sequence). The CDR3 sequence is CASRETGNEKLFF. The CDR3 nucleotides are TGTGCCAGCAGGGAGACAGGAAATGAAAAACTGTTTTTT.

In the case of this clone: The junction does not match germline at one end; this may be a read error. This chain connects TRBV4-2 to TRBJ2-6, with a tentative D call TRBD1 (5 bases). Germline V gives CDR1 LGHNA, CDR2 YNFKEQ. The CDR3 covers 15 residues. CDR3 protein: CASSHDSSGANGLTF. CDR3 bases: TGTGCCAGCAGCCACGACAGCTCTGGGGCCAACGGCCTGACTTTC.

This clone was recorded once. The rearrangement links TRBV19 to TRBJ1-4; D remains ambiguous. Trimming pared 3 bases from V and 7 bases from J, leaving 15 bases between. CDR1 and CDR2 from the germline V gene are LNHDA and SQIVND (reference sequence). The CDR3 is 15 amino acids. The CDR3: CASSIPGGQSEKLFF. The CDR3 coding sequence is TGTGCCAGTAGTATCCCCGGCGGGCAAAGTGAAAAACTGTTTTTT.

The rearrangement joins TRBV6-1 to TRBJ2-2, with 7 bases aligning to TRBD1. Looked up from germline, CDR1 is MNHNS and CDR2 is SASEGT. Losses at the gene ends were 10 bases for V and 6 bases for J; bases not matched to a gene: 14. The CDR3 consists of 15 residues. For the CDR3, the DNA is TGTGCCACCTCGCCCAGGGGGTCTTACCCCGGGGAGCTGTTTTTT. Amino acids: CATSPRGSYPGELFF.

The chain employs TRBV5-1 and TRBJ2-7; D is undetermined. The CDR3 consists of 13 residues. Germline CDR1 SGHRS, CDR2 YFSETQ. Trimming took off 3 bases at V and 3 bases at J, with 10 bases between the two ends. CDR3 nucleotide sequence: TGCGCCAGCAGCTCCGCGGTCAGCTACGAGCAGTACTTC. Its translation: CASSSAVSYEQYF.

A few counts support this clone. The gene calls are TRBV7-9 and TRBJ1-5; tentatively, D is TRBD1 (5 bases). The CDR3 runs 17 residues. Germline CDR1 SEHNR, CDR2 FQNEAQ (reference sequence). V dropped 3 bases and J dropped 0 bases, with 15 bases sitting between them. The CDR3, as DNA: TGTGCCAGCAGCTTGGGCGGTATGGACACTAGCAATCAGCCCCAGCATTTT. This translates into CASSLGGMDTSNQPQHF.

The genes are TRBV5-6 and TRBJ1-2, with D possibly matching TRBD1 (6 bases). Germline V gene sequence: CDR1 SGHDT, CDR2 YYEEEE. Trimming took 1 base from V and 7 from J, leaving 11 bases between them. This CDR3 contains 13 residues. The CDR3 region is CASSLRRGSGYTF. The CDR3 bases are TGTGCCAGCAGCTTGCGCAGGGGAAGTGGCTACACCTTC. The whole variable domain, remainder taken from reference TRBV5-6 and TRBJ1-2, is DAGVTQSPTHLIKTRGQQVTLRCSPKSGHDTVSWYQQALGQGPQFIFQYYEEEERQRGNFPDRFSGHQFPNYSSELNVNALLLGDSALYLCASSLRRGSGYTFGSGTRLTVV.

The chain recombines TRBV7-8 with TRBJ2-4; maybe TRBD2 (7 bases). Trimming cost V 0 bases and J 3 bases, with 15 bases left between them. The germline CDR1 and CDR2 sequences are SGHVS and FQNEAQ. The length of the CDR3 is 17 residues. In DNA, the CDR3 is TGTGCCAGCAGCTTAGCGGGGGGGGCGCGGGGCAAAAACATTCAGTACTTC. It encodes CASSLAGGARGKNIQYF.

The chain joins TRBV4-2 to TRBJ2-5, with 7 nucleotides matching TRBD1. V gave up 1 base and J gave up 4 bases; unmatched junction bases: 3. CDR3 length: 14 amino acids. Germline V gene sequence: CDR1 LGHNA, CDR2 YNFKEQ. CDR3 sequence (DNA): TGTGCCAGCAGCCAAGGGACAGGAGGAGAGACCCAGTACTTC. Protein sequence: CASSQGTGGETQYF.

This chain joins TRBV19 and TRBJ2-1; D is possibly TRBD2 (6 bases). Germline lookup yields CDR1 LNHDA and CDR2 SQIVND (reference sequence). The CDR3 consists of 15 residues. V lost 5 bases, J lost 0 bases, and 11 bases lay in between. CDR3 in DNA: TGTGCCAGTAGTCCCCAAGCGGGCTCCTACAATGAGCAGTTCTTC. Its translation is CASSPQAGSYNEQFF.